A selection of T cell receptor beta chains follows, all from one sample in a study of vaccination effects on CD4 cells after COVID-19. Data came from immunoSEQ multiplex PCR; TCRdb stores just in-frame clones and leaves some out. The sample lists tens of thousands of clones, 70% to 80% occurring once. These TCRs are of unknown antigen specificity. Specimen: CD4+ T cells from PBMCs cultured without peptide, collected before COVID-19 vaccination. All receptors come from a human donor who had a prior SARS-CoV-2 infection. The CDR3 runs from the conserved cysteine through the conserved F or W. Each record gives: V gene, D gene, clone size, J gene, CDR3 DNA, CDR3 protein. D genes are given only for firm matches. Expanded clones get a size class; other rows say once, few or many, or leave the size out.

>TRBV6-1|.|.|TRBJ2-3
TGTGCCAGCAGTGAACTGTTGGGTCAGAGCCCAGATACGCAGTATTTT
CASSELLGQSPDTQYF
>TRBV7-2|.|.|TRBJ1-6
TGTGCCAGCAGCTCGGCGGGGGGAAGCTCCTATAATTCACCCCTCCACTTT
CASSSAGGSSYNSPLHF
>TRBV6-5|.|.|TRBJ1-6
TGTGCCAGCAGGTTCCTTGGGGCCTCACCCCTCCACTTT
CASRFLGASPLHF
>TRBV5-1|.|.|TRBJ2-7
TGCGCCAGCAGGGCTCTAGCCAACGTTTACGAGCAGTACTTC
CASRALANVYEQYF
>TRBV10-1|.|.|TRBJ1-3
TGCGCCATCCCGGGTAGGGGCAGCCAGGGTCCCGGAAACACCATATATTTT
CAIPGRGSQGPGNTIYF
>TRBV2|.|.|TRBJ1-1
TGTGCCAGCACCATAGCCCCTAGGACGGGGGTTTTCTTT
CASTIAPRTGVFF
>TRBV24-1|.|.|TRBJ1-1
TGTGCCACCTCACATCAGGCGAACACTGAAGCTTTCTTT
CATSHQANTEAFF
>TRBV9|TRBD2|.|TRBJ2-2
TGTGCCAGCAGCGTAGGAAGCGGGGGTTACACCGGGGAGCTGTTTTTT
CASSVGSGGYTGELFF
>TRBV2|.|.|TRBJ1-4
TGTGCCAGCATGGGAGACAGTCTACAAAATGAAAAACTGTTTTTT
CASMGDSLQNEKLFF
>TRBV7-3|.|.|TRBJ2-3
TGTGCCAGCAGCCCGGTTTACCGGGACCTTAGCACAGATACGCAGTATTTT
CASSPVYRDLSTDTQYF
>TRBV5-1|.|.|TRBJ2-5
TGCGCCAGCAGTGTTCCGGGGGCTGAGGAGACCCAGTACTTC
CASSVPGAEETQYF
>TRBV21-1|.|.|TRBJ2-7
TGTGCCAGCAGCAAAATTGGGTTGATACGCCACTCAGCCAGCTACGAGCAGTACTTC
CASSKIGLIRHSASYEQYF
>TRBV7-3|TRBD2|.|TRBJ2-3
TGTGCCAGCAGCATCGGACTAGCGGGGCGCACAGATACGCAGTATTTT
CASSIGLAGRTDTQYF
>TRBV19|TRBD2|.|TRBJ2-5
TGTGCCAGTAGTACTTCTAGCGGGAGTGAGACCCAGTACTTC
CASSTSSGSETQYF
>TRBV28|.|.|TRBJ1-4
TGTGCCAGCACACAGCCGATCACTAATGAAAAACTGTTTTTT
CASTQPITNEKLFF
>TRBV4-3|TRBD1|.|TRBJ1-1
TGCGCCAGCAGCCAAAAGACCCCGGGACAGGGGGCTTCGGGTCGAGGCACTGAAGCTTTCTTT
CASSQKTPGQGASGRGTEAFF
>TRBV2|.|.|TRBJ2-2
TGTGCCAGCACCGAGAGGGTGAACACCGGGGAGCTGTTTTTT
CASTERVNTGELFF
>TRBV11-3|.|.|TRBJ2-1
TGTGCCAGCAGCTTAGCGGGGAGGGGGGATGAGCAGTTCTTC
CASSLAGRGDEQFF
>TRBV5-1|.|few|TRBJ1-2
TGCGCCAGCAGCTTGGTAGCAGGACCCCCCTATGGCTACACCTTC
CASSLVAGPPYGYTF
>TRBV30|.|.|TRBJ1-1
TGTGCCTCGAGACGGGGGCGCGAGCGTGGAGAAGCTTTCTTT
CASRRGRERGEAFF
>TRBV3-1/TRBV3-2|TRBD1|.|TRBJ1-1
TGTGCCAGCAGCATCCGACAGGGTGGCACTGAAGCTTTCTTT
CASSIRQGGTEAFF
>TRBV3-1/TRBV3-2|.|.|TRBJ2-7
TGTGCCAGCAGCCAAGACCGATTTGCTGGCAAGTACTTC
CASSQDRFAGKYF